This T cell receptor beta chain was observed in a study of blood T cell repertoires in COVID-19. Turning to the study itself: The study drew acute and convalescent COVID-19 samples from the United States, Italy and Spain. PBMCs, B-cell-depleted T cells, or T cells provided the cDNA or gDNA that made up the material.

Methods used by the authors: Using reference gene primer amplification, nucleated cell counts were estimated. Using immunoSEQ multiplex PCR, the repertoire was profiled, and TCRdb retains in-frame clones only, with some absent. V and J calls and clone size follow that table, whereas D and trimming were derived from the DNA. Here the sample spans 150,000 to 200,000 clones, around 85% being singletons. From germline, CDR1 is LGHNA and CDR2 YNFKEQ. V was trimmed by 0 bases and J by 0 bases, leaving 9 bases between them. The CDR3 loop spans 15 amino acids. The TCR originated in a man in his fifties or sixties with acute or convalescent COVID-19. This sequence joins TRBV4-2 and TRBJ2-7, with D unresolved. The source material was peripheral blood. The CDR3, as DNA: TGTGCCAGCAGCCAAGATCAGGCTCCCTCCTACGAGCAGTACTTC. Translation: CASSQDQAPSYEQYF.